This T cell receptor beta chain appears in the sequencing data of a study of blood T cell repertoires in COVID-19. Study overall: Sources were T cells, B-cell-depleted T cells, or PBMCs; the material itself was cDNA or gDNA.

In the original analysis: Reference gene primer amplification gave estimated nucleated cell counts. The repertoire was sequenced with immunoSEQ multiplex PCR; TCRdb's copy has only in-frame clones and lacks some. Clone size and the V and J calls come from that table; the DNA yielded D and trimming. This sample has roughly 250,000 clones, with about nine tenths found just once. One Seattle source followed patients from active infection through their disease course. Germline V gene data show CDR1 as LGHNA and CDR2 as YNFKEQ. Trimming left V 8 bases short and J 3 bases short, with 16 bases between. The CDR3 length is 15 residues.

This clonotype originated in a woman in her twenties or thirties with COVID-19, enrolled during active disease. The genes are TRBV4-2 and TRBJ2-2; weak D call: TRBD2 (5 bases). Sequenced material: peripheral blood. CDR3 loop: CASGEGLPDTGELFF. CDR3 coding DNA: TGTGCCAGCGGGGAAGGACTTCCCGACACCGGGGAGCTGTTTTTT.